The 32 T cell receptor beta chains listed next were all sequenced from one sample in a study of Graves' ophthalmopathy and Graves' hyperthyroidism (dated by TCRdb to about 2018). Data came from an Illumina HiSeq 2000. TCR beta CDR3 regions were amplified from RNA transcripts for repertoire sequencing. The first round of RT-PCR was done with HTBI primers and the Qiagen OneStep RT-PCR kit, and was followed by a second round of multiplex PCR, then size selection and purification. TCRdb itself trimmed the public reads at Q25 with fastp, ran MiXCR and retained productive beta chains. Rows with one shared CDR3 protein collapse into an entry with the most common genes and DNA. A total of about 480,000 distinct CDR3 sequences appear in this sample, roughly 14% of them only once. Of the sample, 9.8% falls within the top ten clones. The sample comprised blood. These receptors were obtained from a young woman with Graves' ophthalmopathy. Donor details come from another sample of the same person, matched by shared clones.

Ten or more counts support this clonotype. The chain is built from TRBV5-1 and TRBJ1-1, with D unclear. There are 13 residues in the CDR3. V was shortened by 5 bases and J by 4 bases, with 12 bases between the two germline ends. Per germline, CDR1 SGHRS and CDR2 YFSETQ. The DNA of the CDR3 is TGCGCCAGCAGGAAGGGTGAAGCCACTGAAGCTTTCTTT. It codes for CASRKGEATEAFF.

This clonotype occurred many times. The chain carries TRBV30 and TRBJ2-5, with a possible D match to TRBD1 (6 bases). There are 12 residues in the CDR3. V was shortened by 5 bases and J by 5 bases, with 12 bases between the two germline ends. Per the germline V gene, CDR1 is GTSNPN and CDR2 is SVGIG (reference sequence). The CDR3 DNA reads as TGTGCCTGGGAGGGGGTTACGGAGACCCAGTACTTC. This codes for CAWEGVTETQYF.

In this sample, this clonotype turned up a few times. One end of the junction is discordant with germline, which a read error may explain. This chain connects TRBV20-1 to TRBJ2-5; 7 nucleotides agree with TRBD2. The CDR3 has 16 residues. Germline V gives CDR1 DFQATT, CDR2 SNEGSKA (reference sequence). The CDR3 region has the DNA TGCAGTGCTAGAGATGGGGCGCGGGAGTGGGAGGAGACCCAATACTTC. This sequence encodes CSARDGAREWEETQYF.

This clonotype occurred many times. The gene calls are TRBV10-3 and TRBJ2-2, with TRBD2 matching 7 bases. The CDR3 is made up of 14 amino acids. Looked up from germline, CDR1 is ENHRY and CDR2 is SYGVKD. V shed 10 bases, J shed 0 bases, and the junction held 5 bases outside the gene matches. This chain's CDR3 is CATNGGSNTGELFF. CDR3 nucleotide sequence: TGTGCCACGAACGGGGGGTCGAACACCGGGGAGCTGTTTTTT.

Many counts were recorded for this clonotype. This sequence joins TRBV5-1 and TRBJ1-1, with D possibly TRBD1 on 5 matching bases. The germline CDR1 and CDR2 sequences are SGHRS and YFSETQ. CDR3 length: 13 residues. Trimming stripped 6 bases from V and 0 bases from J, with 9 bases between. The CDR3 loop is CASTGPMNTEAFF. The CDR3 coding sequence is TGCGCCAGCACGGGGCCCATGAACACTGAAGCTTTCTTT.

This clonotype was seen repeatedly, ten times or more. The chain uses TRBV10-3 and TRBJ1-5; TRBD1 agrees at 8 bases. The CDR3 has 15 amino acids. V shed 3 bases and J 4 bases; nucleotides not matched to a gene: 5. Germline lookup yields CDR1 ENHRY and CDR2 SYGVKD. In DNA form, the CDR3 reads TGTGCCATCAGTGAACAGGGGGATAGTAATCAGCCCCAGCATTTT. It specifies CAISEQGDSNQPQHF.

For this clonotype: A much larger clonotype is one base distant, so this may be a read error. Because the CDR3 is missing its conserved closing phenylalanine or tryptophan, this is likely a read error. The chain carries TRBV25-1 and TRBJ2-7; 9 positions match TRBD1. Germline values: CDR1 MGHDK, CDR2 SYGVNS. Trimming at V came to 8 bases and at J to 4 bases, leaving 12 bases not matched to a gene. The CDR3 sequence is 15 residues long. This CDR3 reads CASEGQGIPTYEQYY. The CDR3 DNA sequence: TGTGCCAGCGAAGGACAGGGGATTCCCACTTACGAGCAGTACTAC.

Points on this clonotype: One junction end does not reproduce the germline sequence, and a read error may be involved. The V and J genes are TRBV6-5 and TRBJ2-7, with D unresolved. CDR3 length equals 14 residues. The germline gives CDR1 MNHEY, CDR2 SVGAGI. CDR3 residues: CDSSYTRLSYEQDF. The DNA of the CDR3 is TGTGACAGCAGTTACACAAGACTCTCCTACGAGCAGGACTTC.

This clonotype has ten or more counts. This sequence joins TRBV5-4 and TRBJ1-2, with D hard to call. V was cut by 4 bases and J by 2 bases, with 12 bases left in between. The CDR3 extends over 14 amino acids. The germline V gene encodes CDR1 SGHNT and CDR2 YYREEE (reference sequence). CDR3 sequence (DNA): TGTGCCAGCAGCCTCCTCGCAGCCAACTATGGCTACACCTTC. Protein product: CASSLLAANYGYTF.

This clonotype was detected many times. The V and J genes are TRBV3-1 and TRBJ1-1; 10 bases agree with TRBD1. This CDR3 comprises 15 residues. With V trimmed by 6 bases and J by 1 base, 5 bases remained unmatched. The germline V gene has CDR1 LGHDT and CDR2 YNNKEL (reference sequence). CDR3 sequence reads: CASRRTGGRNTEAFF. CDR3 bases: TGTGCCAGCAGACGGACAGGGGGGCGGAACACTGAAGCTTTCTTT.

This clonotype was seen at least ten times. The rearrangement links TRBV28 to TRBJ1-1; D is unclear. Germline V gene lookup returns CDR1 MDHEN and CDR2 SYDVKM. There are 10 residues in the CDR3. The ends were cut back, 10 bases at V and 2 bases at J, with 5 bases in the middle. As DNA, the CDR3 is TGTGCCACCTTTAACACTGAAGCTTTCTTT. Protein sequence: CATFNTEAFF.

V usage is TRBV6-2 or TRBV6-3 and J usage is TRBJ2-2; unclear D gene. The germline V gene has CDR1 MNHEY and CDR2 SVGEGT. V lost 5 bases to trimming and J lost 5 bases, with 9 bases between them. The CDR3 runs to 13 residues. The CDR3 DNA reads TGTGCCAGCAGTACCATGGGTACCGGGGAGCTGTTTTTT. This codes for CASSTMGTGELFF.

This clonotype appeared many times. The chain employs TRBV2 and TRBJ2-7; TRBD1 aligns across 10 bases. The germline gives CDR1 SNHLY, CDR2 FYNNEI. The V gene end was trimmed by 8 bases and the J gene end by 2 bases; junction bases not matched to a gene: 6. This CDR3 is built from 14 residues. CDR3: CASVDRGLTYEQYF. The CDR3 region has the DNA TGTGCCAGCGTAGACAGGGGGCTAACCTACGAGCAGTACTTC.

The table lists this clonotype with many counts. The CDR3 DNA sequence: TGTGCCAGCAGTCCCTACCCCCCCCGGGACAGGGAACTGGACACCATATATTTT. This encodes CASSPYPPRDRELDTIYF. The V and J genes are TRBV27 and TRBJ1-3; 9 bases agree with TRBD1. CDR1 and CDR2 (germline): MNHEY, SMNVEV (reference sequence). The CDR3 sequence is 18 residues long. The ends lost 5 bases at V and 8 bases at J; junction bases unmatched: 19.

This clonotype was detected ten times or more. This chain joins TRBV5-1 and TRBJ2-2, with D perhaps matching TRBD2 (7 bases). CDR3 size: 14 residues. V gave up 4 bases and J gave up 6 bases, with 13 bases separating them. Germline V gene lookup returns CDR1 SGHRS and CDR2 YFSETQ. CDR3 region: CASSLRGAPGELFF. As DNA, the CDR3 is TGCGCCAGCAGCCTCCGGGGGGCTCCCGGGGAGCTGTTTTTT.

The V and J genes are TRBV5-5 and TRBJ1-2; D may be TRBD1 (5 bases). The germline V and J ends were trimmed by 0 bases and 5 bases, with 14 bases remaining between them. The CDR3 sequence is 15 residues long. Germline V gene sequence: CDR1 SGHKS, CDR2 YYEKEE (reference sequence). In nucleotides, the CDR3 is TGTGCCAGCAGCTTGGGGCCTAGGGACGATTATGGCTACACCTTC. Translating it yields CASSLGPRDDYGYTF. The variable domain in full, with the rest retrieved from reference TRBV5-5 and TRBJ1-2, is DAGVTQSPTHLIKTRGQQVTLRCSPISGHKSVSWYQQVLGQGPQFIFQYYEKEERGRGNFPDRFSARQFPNYSSELNVNALLLGDSALYLCASSLGPRDDYGYTFGSGTRLTVV.

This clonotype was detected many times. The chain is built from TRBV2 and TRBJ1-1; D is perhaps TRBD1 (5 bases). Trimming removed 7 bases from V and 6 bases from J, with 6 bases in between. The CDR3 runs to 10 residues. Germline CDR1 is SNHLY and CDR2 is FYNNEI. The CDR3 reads CASKGPEAFF. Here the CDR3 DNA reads TGTGCCAGCAAGGGGCCTGAAGCTTTCTTT.

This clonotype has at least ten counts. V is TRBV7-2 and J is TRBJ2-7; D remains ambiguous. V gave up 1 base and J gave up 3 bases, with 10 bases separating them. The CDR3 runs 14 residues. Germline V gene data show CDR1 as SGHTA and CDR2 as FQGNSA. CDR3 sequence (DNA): TGTGCCAGCAGCTTAGGCTCCGGGCTCTACGAGCAGTACTTC. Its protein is CASSLGSGLYEQYF.

The CDR3, as DNA: TGTGCCAGCAGTTACTCTTGGGACAGGTCCTACGAGCAGTACTTC. It encodes CASSYSWDRSYEQYF. V and J are TRBV6-5 and TRBJ2-7, with 8 bases matching TRBD1. With 0 bases clipped from V and 1 base from J, the junction kept 2 bases outside the gene matches. The germline V gene encodes CDR1 MNHEY and CDR2 SVGAGI. The CDR3 spans 15 residues.

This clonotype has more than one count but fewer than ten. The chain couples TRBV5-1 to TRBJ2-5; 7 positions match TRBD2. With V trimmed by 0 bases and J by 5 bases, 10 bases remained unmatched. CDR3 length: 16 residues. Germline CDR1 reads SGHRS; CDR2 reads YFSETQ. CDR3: CASSLAGLGAGETQYF. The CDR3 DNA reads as TGCGCCAGCAGCTTGGCCGGTTTGGGAGCGGGGGAGACCCAGTACTTC.

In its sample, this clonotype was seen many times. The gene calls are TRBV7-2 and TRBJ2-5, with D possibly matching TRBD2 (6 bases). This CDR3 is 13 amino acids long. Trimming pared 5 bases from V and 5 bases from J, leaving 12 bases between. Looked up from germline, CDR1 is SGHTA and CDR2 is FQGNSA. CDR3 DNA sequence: TGTGCCAGCAGCGTCGGAGGGGAGGAGACCCAGTACTTC. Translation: CASSVGGEETQYF. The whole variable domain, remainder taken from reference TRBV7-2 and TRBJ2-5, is GAGVSQSPSNKVTEKGKDVELRCDPISGHTALYWYRQSLGQGLEFLIYFQGNSAPDKSGLPSDRFSAERTGGSVSTLTIQRTQQEDSAVYLCASSVGGEETQYFGPGTRLLVL.

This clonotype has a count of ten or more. CDR3 sequence reads: CASSLEQINYGYTF. CDR3 coding DNA: TGTGCCAGCAGCTTGGAGCAGATTAACTATGGCTACACCTTC. J is TRBJ1-2 and V is TRBV5-6; D gene unclear. CDR1 is SGHDT and CDR2 is YYEEEE in the germline V gene. Trimming left V 0 bases short and J 1 base short, with 7 bases between. This CDR3 contains 14 residues.

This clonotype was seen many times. CDR3 region: CASSLGRMSGNTIYF. The CDR3 DNA follows: TGTGCCAGCAGCTTAGGCCGGATGAGTGGAAACACCATATATTTT. The J gene is TRBJ1-3, the V gene TRBV7-9, with no clear D. Germline V gene lookup returns CDR1 SEHNR and CDR2 FQNEAQ (reference sequence). This CDR3 has 15 residues. The V end was cut by 1 base, the J end by 3 bases, with 10 bases between.

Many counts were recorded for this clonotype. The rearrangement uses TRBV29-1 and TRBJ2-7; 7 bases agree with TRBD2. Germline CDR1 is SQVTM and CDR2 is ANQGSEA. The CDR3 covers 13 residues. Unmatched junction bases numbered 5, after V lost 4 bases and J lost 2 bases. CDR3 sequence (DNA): TGCAGCGTTGCTCGGGAGGCCCCCTACGAGCAGTACTTC. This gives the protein CSVAREAPYEQYF.

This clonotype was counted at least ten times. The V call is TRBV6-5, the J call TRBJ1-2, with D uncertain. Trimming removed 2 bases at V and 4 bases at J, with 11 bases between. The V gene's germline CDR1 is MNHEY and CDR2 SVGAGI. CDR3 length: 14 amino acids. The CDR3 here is CASSYNRLSYGYTF. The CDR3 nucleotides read TGTGCCAGCAGTTACAACAGACTTAGCTATGGCTACACCTTC.

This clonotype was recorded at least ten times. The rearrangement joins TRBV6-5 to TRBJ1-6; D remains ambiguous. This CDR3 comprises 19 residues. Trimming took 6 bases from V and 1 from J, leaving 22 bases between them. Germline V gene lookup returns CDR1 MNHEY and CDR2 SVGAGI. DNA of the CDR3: TGTGCCAGCAGCTACGTTTCGGGCTTTTTTCTGTCCTATAATTCACCCCTCCACTTT. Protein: CASSYVSGFFLSYNSPLHF.

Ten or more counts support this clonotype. CDR3 residues: CASSPGTALGNQPQHF. The CDR3, as DNA: TGCGCCAGCAGCCCCGGGACAGCCTTAGGCAATCAGCCCCAGCATTTT. The chain has TRBV5-1 and TRBJ1-5, with 7 bases that match TRBD1. Trimming at V came to 4 bases and at J to 2 bases, leaving 9 bases not matched to a gene. From germline, CDR1 is SGHRS and CDR2 YFSETQ. The CDR3 consists of 16 residues.

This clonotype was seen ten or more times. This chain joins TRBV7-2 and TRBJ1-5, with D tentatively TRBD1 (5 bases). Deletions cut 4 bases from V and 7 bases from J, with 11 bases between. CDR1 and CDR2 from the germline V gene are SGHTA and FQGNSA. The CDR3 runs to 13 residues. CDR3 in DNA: TGTGCCAGCAGCTCCAGGTGGGGCCAGCCCCAGCATTTT. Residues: CASSSRWGQPQHF.

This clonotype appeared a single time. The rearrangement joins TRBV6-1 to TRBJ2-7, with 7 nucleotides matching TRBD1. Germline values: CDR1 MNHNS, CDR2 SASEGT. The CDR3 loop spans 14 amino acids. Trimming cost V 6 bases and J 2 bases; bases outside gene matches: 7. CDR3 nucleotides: TGTGCCAGCAGAGAACAGGGGCTACCCTACGAGCAGTACTTC. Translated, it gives CASREQGLPYEQYF.

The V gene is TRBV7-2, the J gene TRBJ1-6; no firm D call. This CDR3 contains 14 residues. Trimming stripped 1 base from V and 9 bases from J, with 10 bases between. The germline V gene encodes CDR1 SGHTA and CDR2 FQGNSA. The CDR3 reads CASSLGVPGSPLHF. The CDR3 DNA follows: TGTGCCAGCAGCTTAGGGGTTCCTGGTTCACCCCTCCACTTT. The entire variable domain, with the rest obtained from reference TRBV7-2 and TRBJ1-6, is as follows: GAGVSQSPSNKVTEKGKDVELRCDPISGHTALYWYRQSLGQGLEFLIYFQGNSAPDKSGLPSDRFSAERTGGSVSTLTIQRTQQEDSAVYLCASSLGVPGSPLHFGNGTRLTVT.

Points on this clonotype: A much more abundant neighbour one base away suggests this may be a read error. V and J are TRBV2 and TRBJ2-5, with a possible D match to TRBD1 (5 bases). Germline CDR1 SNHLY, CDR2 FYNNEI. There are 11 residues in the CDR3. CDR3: CVSTGEETQYF. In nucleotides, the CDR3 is TGTGTCAGCACAGGAGAAGAGACCCAGTACTTC. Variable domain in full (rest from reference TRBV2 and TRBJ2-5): EPEVTQTPSHQVTQMGQEVILRCVPISNHLYFYWYRQILGQKVEFLVSFYNNEISEKSEIFDDQFSVERPDGSNFTLKIRSTKLEDSAMYFCVSTGEETQYFGPGTRLLVL.

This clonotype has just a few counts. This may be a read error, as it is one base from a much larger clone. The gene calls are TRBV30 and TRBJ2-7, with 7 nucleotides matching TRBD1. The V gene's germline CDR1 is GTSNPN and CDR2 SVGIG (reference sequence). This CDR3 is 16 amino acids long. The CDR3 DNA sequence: TGTGCCTGGAGTACAATAGACAGGGCGTACGGGTACGGGCAGTACTTC. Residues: CAWSTIDRAYGYGQYF.